Each of the 15 T cell receptor beta chains below was sequenced from the same sample in a study of early T cells in non-severe SARS-CoV-2 infection. One entry per CDR3 protein, called by TCRdb with MiXCR from the 5' RACE reads. Of fewer than 120,000 distinct CDR3 sequences listed, around 12% are singletons. Sequences were derived from whole blood, sampled at baseline. All receptors come from an adult who was a healthcare worker with PCR-confirmed SARS-CoV-2 infection or an uninfected control (not recorded which).

The V and J genes are TRBV27 and TRBJ2-1; TRBD2 aligns across 7 bases. Germline CDR1 MNHEY, CDR2 SMNVEV (reference sequence). The V gene end was trimmed by 8 bases and the J gene end by 6 bases; junction bases not matched to a gene: 4. This CDR3 is built from 12 residues. The CDR3 loop is CASRPGGNEQFF. The CDR3 DNA is TGTGCCAGCCGCCCGGGGGGCAATGAGCAGTTCTTC.

This clonotype was seen ten or more times. V usage is TRBV7-2 and J usage is TRBJ1-4, with D perhaps TRBD1 (5 bases). In germline, CDR1 is SGHTA, CDR2 FQGNSA. CDR3 length equals 18 residues. Trimming removed 4 bases at V and 7 bases at J, with 25 bases between. CDR3 nucleotides: TGTGCCAGCAGCTATGGGCTTCCGGTGTGGGGCCTGGGTGAAAAACTGTTTTTT. Its protein product is CASSYGLPVWGLGEKLFF.

The chain joins TRBV28 to TRBJ2-3; D may be TRBD2 (6 bases). Germline V gene sequence: CDR1 MDHEN, CDR2 SYDVKM. The CDR3 spans 15 residues. V shed 7 bases and J shed 5 bases, with 19 bases lying between them. This chain's CDR3 is CASTPPDQGGDTQYF. The CDR3 DNA reads as TGTGCCAGCACCCCGCCGGATCAGGGAGGAGATACGCAGTATTTT.

V gene TRBV19 combines with J gene TRBJ2-4; 9 bases line up with TRBD1. This CDR3 is built from 16 residues. Germline lookup yields CDR1 LNHDA and CDR2 SQIVND (reference sequence). Trimming at V came to 3 bases and at J to 1 base, leaving 4 bases not matched to a gene. The CDR3 here is CASSMLQGAAKNIQYF. DNA for the CDR3: TGTGCCAGTAGTATGTTACAGGGGGCTGCCAAAAACATTCAGTACTTC. The whole variable domain, remainder taken from reference TRBV19 and TRBJ2-4, is DGGITQSPKYLFRKEGQNVTLSCEQNLNHDAMYWYRQDPGQGLRLIYYSQIVNDFQKGDIAEGYSVSREKKESFPLTVTSAQKNPTAFYLCASSMLQGAAKNIQYFGAGTRLSVL.

This clonotype was recorded at least ten times. The J gene is TRBJ1-5, the V gene TRBV4-1; 7 bases are a match to TRBD1. Looked up from germline, CDR1 is MGHRA and CDR2 is YSYEKL. V gave up 4 bases and J gave up 10 bases; unmatched junction bases: 16. The CDR3 consists of 16 residues. This chain's CDR3 is CASSPSRSYGTDPQHF. CDR3 sequence (DNA): TGCGCCAGCAGCCCAAGTCGATCTTATGGGACAGACCCCCAGCATTTT.

The sample holds a few counts of this clonotype. The rearrangement links TRBV13 to TRBJ2-5; tentative D call: TRBD2 (6 bases). Germline V gives CDR1 PRHDT, CDR2 FYEKMQ (reference sequence). The V gene lost 4 bases and the J gene lost 2 bases, with 20 bases spanning the gap. The CDR3 runs 17 residues. CDR3: CASSSLDRRGSQETQYF. The CDR3 DNA follows: TGTGCCAGCAGCTCTCTGGACCGTCGGGGGTCACAAGAGACCCAGTACTTC.

The table lists this clonotype with a few counts. V usage is TRBV11-3 and J usage is TRBJ2-7; 8 bases are a match to TRBD1. The V gene's germline CDR1 is SGHNT and CDR2 YENEEA. Trimming took 8 bases from V and 2 from J; bases not matched to a gene: 5. This CDR3 spans 13 amino acids. In nucleotides, the CDR3 is TGTGCCAGCGGAGAGACAGGGGCCTACGAGCAGTACTTC. This codes for CASGETGAYEQYF.

In its sample, this clonotype was seen a few times. The chain links TRBV7-3 to TRBJ2-1, with D unresolved. This CDR3 is 14 amino acids long. Per germline, CDR1 SGHTA and CDR2 FQGTGA. V gave up 5 bases and J gave up 8 bases, with 16 bases separating them. CDR3 residues: CASSPGPLGDEQFF. In DNA, the CDR3 is TGTGCCAGCAGCCCTGGACCGCTTGGGGATGAGCAGTTCTTC.

This clonotype occurred a few times. The CDR3 region is CASSIDFQGTGANVLTF. The CDR3 region has the DNA TGTGCCAGTAGTATAGATTTTCAGGGGACCGGGGCCAACGTCCTGACTTTC. The V gene is TRBV19, the J gene TRBJ2-6; weak D call: TRBD1 (6 bases). V shed 0 bases and J shed 4 bases, with 13 bases lying between them. In germline, CDR1 is LNHDA, CDR2 SQIVND (reference sequence). The length of the CDR3 is 17 residues.

This clonotype was seen more than once but under ten times. The chain links TRBV18 to TRBJ1-5; 10 nucleotides match TRBD1. V was pared by 6 bases and J by 3 bases, with 17 bases of the junction left unmatched. This CDR3 region has 19 residues. From germline, CDR1 is KGHSH and CDR2 LQKENI. This chain's CDR3 is CASSPTRDRGIFNNQPQHF. The CDR3 DNA sequence: TGTGCCAGCTCGCCAACCAGGGACAGGGGTATCTTCAACAATCAGCCCCAGCATTTT.

This clonotype showed up many times. This rearrangement joins TRBV5-1 to TRBJ2-3; 14 bases are a match to TRBD2. Germline trimming cut 4 bases from V and 0 bases from J; bases unmatched to any gene: 10. CDR1 SGHRS and CDR2 YFSETQ come from the germline V gene. The CDR3 has 19 amino acids. CDR3 protein: CASSTRPGLAGASTDTQYF. In DNA form, the CDR3 reads TGCGCCAGCAGCACCCGCCCGGGACTAGCGGGGGCCAGCACAGATACGCAGTATTTT.

This clonotype was counted ten times or more. V and J are TRBV4-1 and TRBJ2-3, with D perhaps matching TRBD2 (6 bases). V shed 3 bases and J shed 6 bases, with 19 bases lying between them. CDR3 length: 16 residues. Germline V gene lookup returns CDR1 MGHRA and CDR2 YSYEKL. The CDR3 protein is CASSHTSGGAGDTQYF. The CDR3 DNA sequence: TGCGCCAGCAGCCACACGTCTGGCGGGGCGGGGGATACGCAGTATTTT.

Ten or more counts support this clonotype. The rearrangement links TRBV18 to TRBJ1-1; TRBD1 agrees at 8 bases. The CDR3 extends over 15 amino acids. CDR1 and CDR2 (germline): KGHSH, LQKENI. The trim removed 2 bases at V and 2 bases at J, leaving 4 bases unmatched. The CDR3 DNA follows: TGTGCCAGCTCACCAATACAGGGGGTAAACACTGAAGCTTTCTTT. Protein sequence: CASSPIQGVNTEAFF.

The chain combines TRBV3-1 with TRBJ2-7, with 8 bases lining up with TRBD1. The CDR3 totals 12 residues. Per germline, CDR1 LGHDT and CDR2 YNNKEL (reference sequence). V shed 1 base and J 10 bases; nucleotides not matched to a gene: 3. The CDR3 coding sequence is TGTGCCAGCAGCCAAGGGGGGACAGGACAGTACTTC. Amino acids: CASSQGGTGQYF.

This clonotype was counted only a few times. The V and J genes are TRBV7-3 and TRBJ1-2, with D possibly matching TRBD1 (6 bases). Germline V gives CDR1 SGHTA, CDR2 FQGTGA. The CDR3 loop spans 14 amino acids. Trimming removed 1 base at V and 6 bases at J, with 12 bases between. CDR3 in amino acids: CASSLNTGRDGYTF. CDR3 sequence (DNA): TGTGCCAGCAGCTTAAACACAGGGAGGGATGGCTACACCTTC.